This section outlines one T cell receptor beta chain sequence together with its context. The target antigen is unknown. Germline and junction disagree at one end, which may indicate a read error. Per germline, CDR1 LNHDA and CDR2 SQIVND (reference sequence). This CDR3 is built from 18 residues. This sample is drawn from a study of prognosis after radiotherapy for stage I lung cancer. Overall study: Recruiting of stage I non-small cell lung cancer patients into the study occurred between April 2018 and early 2019. It was considered that all non-small cell lung cancer patients were medically inoperable. The study included roughly 14 patients with newly diagnosed primary stage I lung tumors and 4 to 6 with oligometastatic NSCLC after surgical resection of the primary tumor. Notes on the study in general: As reported, TRBV and TRBJ gene usage differed between patients who had metastases and those who did not.

Researchers used two-round multiplex PCR to amplify TCR beta CDR3 starting from genomic DNA. Primers (each specific to one TRBV or TRBJ gene) were used in first-round PCR. TCRdb ran MiXCR on the multiplex PCR reads and lists one entry per CDR3 protein. The sample lists over 30,000 distinct CDR3 sequences; approximately 25% were seen once. V gene TRBV19 combines with J gene TRBJ1-4; D ambiguous. The sample was PBMCs, taken before or after stereotactic body radiation therapy (not recorded which). This TCR derives from a donor aged 50 or older with non-small cell lung cancer. The CDR3 reads CASSIYSFKVIANEKLIF. The CDR3 DNA sequence: TGTGCCAGTAGTATATACAGCTTTAAGGTGATCGCTAATGAAAAACTGATTTTT. Looking up the rest from reference TRBV19 and TRBJ1-4 gives the full variable domain: DGGITQSPKYLFRKEGQNVTLSCEQNLNHDAMYWYRQDPGQGLRLIYYSQIVNDFQKGDIAEGYSVSREKKESFPLTVTSAQKNPTAFYLCASSIYSFKVIANEKLIFGSGTQLSVL.